The source of this T cell receptor (beta chain) is a study of cytomegalovirus exposure and HLA in healthy donors. General observations from the study: Later, an analysis found that common viral pathogens appeared to be linked with several of the most significant clusters.

With respect to this clone: The target antigen is unknown.

Primers: 60 Vbeta forward and 13 Jbeta reverse. Using immunoSEQ multiplex PCR, the repertoire was profiled, and TCRdb retains in-frame clones only, with some absent. The repertoire holds under 200,000 clones, roughly 80% seen once, with about 6% in the top ten. The receptor comes from a woman in her twenties or thirties in good health and CMV-seropositive. Sequenced material: PBMCs.

CDR3 coding DNA: TGTGCCAGCTCACTTGGGACAGGGGCAGAGGAGACCCAGTACTTC. This sequence encodes CASSLGTGAEETQYF. This chain connects TRBV18 to TRBJ2-5, with 10 bases lining up with TRBD1. With V trimmed by 4 bases and J by 5 bases, 7 bases remained unmatched. CDR1 is KGHSH and CDR2 is LQKENI in the germline V gene. The length of the CDR3 is 15 residues.